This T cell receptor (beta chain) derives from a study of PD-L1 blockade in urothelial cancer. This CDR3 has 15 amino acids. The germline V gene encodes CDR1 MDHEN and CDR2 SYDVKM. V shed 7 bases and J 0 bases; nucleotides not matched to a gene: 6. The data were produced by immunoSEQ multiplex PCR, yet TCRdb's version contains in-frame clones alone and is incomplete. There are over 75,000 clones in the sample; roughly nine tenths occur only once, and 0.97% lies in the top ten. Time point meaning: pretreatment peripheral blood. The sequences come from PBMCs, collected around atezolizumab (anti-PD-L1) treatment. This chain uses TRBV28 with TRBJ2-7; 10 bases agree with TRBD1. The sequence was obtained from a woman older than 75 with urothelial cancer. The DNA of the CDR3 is TGTGCCAGCAATGGGGGACAGGGGCTCTCCTACGAGCAGTACTTC. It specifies CASNGGQGLSYEQYF.